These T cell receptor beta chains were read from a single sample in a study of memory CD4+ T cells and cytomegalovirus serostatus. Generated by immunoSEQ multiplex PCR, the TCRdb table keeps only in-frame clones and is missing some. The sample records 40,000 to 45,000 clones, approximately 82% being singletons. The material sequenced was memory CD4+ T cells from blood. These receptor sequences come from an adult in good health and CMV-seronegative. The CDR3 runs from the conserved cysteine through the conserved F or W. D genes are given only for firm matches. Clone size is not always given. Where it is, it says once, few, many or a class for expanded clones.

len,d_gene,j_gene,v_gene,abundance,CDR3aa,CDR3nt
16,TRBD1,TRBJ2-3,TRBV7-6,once,CASSPRGLALTDTQYF,TGTGCCAGCAGCCCCAGGGGGCTCGCCTTAACAGATACGCAGTATTTT
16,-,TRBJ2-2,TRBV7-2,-,CASSSLVPGRTGELFF,TGTGCCAGCAGCTCCCTGGTTCCGGGGAGGACCGGGGAGCTGTTTTTT
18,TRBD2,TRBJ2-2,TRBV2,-,CASQLTGLAGTPTGELFF,TGTGCCAGCCAATTGACGGGACTAGCGGGCACCCCCACCGGGGAGCTGTTTTTT
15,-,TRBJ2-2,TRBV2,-,CASTTGPLNTGELFF,TGTGCCAGCACCACCGGGCCATTAAACACCGGGGAGCTGTTTTTT
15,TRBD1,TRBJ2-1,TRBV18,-,CASSIRQGSENEQFF,TGTGCCAGCTCAATTCGACAGGGTAGTGAGAATGAGCAGTTCTTC
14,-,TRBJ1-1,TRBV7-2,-,CASSLGGAETEAFF,TGTGCCAGCAGCTTAGGGGGCGCAGAGACTGAAGCTTTCTTT
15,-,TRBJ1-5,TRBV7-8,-,CASSTQGVSNQPQHF,TGTGCCAGCAGCACCCAGGGAGTTAGTAATCAGCCCCAACATTTT
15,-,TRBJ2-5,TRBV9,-,CASTLGPDTQETQYF,TGTGCCAGCACCCTCGGGCCAGATACCCAAGAGACCCAGTACTTC
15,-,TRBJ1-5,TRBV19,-,CASHAVTPSNQPQHF,TGTGCCAGCCACGCAGTCACACCTAGCAATCAGCCCCAGCATTTT
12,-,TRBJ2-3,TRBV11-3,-,CASSPNGETQYF,TGTGCCAGCAGCCCGAACGGGGAAACGCAGTATTTT
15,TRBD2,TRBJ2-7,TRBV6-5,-,CASSQTSGGHYEQYF,TGTGCCAGCAGTCAGACTAGCGGGGGCCACTACGAGCAGTACTTC
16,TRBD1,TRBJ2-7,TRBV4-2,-,CASSQTPGTAAYEQYF,TGTGCCAGCAGCCAAACCCCCGGGACAGCTGCCTACGAGCAGTACTTC
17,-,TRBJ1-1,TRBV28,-,CASSSITLTSLNTEAFF,TGTGCCAGCAGCTCTATTACACTGACAAGCTTGAACACTGAAGCTTTCTTT
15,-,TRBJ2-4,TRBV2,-,CASSVQGLAKNIQYF,TGTGCCAGCAGTGTTCAGGGACTAGCCAAAAACATTCAGTACTTC
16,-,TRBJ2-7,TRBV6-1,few,CASSDFGDPNAYEQYF,TGTGCCAGCAGTGATTTCGGGGACCCCAACGCCTACGAGCAGTACTTC
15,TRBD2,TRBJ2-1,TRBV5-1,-,CATTSGTSYYNEQFF,TGCGCCACCACTTCCGGGACTAGCTATTACAATGAGCAGTTCTTC
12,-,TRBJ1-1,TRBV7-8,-,CASSLGQDEAFF,TGTGCCAGCAGCTTGGGGCAGGATGAAGCTTTCTTT
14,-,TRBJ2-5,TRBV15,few,CATSRDRSPETQYF,TGTGCCACCAGCAGAGATCGAAGTCCAGAGACCCAGTACTTC
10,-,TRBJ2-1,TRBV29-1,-,CSVETGEQFF,TGCAGCGTGGAGACGGGTGAGCAGTTCTTC
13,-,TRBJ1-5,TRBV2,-,CASKSSGNQPQHF,TGTGCCAGCAAATCGAGTGGAAATCAGCCCCAGCATTTT
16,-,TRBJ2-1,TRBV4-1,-,CASSQQDLISYNEQFF,TGCGCCAGCAGCCAACAGGACTTAATCTCCTACAATGAGCAGTTCTTC
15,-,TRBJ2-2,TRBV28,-,CATAGGGANTGELFF,TGTGCCACCGCAGGGGGGGGTGCGAACACCGGGGAGCTGTTTTTT
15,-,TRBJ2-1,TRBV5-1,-,CASSSSDRTYNEQFF,TGCGCCAGCAGCTCCTCGGACAGAACCTACAATGAGCAGTTCTTC
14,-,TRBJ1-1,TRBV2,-,CASSLALLNTEAFF,TGTGCCAGCAGTTTAGCCCTCCTTAACACTGAAGCTTTCTTT
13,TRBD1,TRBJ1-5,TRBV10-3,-,CASRQGPNQPQHF,TGTGCCTCGCGACAGGGGCCTAATCAGCCCCAGCATTTT
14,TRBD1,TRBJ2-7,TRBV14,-,CASSSRDRGLEQYF,TGTGCCAGCAGCTCCCGGGACAGGGGGCTCGAGCAGTACTTC
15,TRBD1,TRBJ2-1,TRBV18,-,CASSPPGQKSLPQFF,TGTGCCAGCTCACCACCGGGACAGAAGAGTCTCCCGCAGTTCTTC
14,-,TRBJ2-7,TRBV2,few,CATQGDATSYEQYF,TGTGCCACCCAAGGGGACGCGACCTCCTACGAGCAGTACTTC
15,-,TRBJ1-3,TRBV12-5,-,CASGAGARSGNTIYF,TGTGCTAGTGGTGCCGGGGCCCGCTCTGGAAACACCATATATTTT
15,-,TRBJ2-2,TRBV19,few,CASTLRAENTGELFF,TGTGCCAGTACCCTGCGGGCGGAGAACACCGGGGAGCTGTTTTTT
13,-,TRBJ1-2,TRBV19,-,CASSISDSYGYTF,TGTGCCAGTAGTATCTCGGACAGCTATGGCTACACCTTC
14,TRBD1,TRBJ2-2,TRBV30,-,CAWSGTGWAGELFF,TGTGCCTGGAGTGGGACAGGGTGGGCCGGGGAGCTGTTTTTT
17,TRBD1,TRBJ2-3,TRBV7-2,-,CASSLGTVGVLVVTQYF,TGTGCCAGCAGCCTGGGGACAGTTGGCGTACTCGTGGTTACGCAGTATTTT
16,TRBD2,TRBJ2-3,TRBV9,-,CASSSRTSGGSDTQYF,TGTGCCAGCAGCTCCCGGACTAGCGGGGGCTCAGATACGCAGTATTTT
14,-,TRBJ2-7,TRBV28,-,CASRLEGIVYEQYF,TGTGCCAGCAGACTGGAGGGAATCGTCTACGAGCAGTACTTC
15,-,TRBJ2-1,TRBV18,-,CASSPRPGQVNEQFF,TGTGCCAGCTCACCACGTCCAGGGCAGGTCAATGAGCAGTTCTTC
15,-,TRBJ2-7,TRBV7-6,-,CASSPAVGSLNEQYF,TGTGCCAGCAGCCCGGCTGTGGGATCTCTTAACGAGCAGTACTTC
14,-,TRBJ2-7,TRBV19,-,CASSISGRGYEQYF,TGTGCCAGTAGTATATCGGGCAGGGGCTACGAGCAGTACTTC
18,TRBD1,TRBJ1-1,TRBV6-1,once,CASRERQGGPLWGTEAFF,TGTGCCAGCAGAGAACGACAGGGAGGACCACTTTGGGGCACTGAAGCTTTCTTT
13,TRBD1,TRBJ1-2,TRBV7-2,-,CASSRGQGLGYTF,TGTGCCAGCAGCCGCGGACAGGGATTGGGCTACACCTTC
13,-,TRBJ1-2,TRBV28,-,CASSPRLNYGYTF,TGTGCCAGCAGTCCTCGCCTAAACTATGGCTACACCTTC
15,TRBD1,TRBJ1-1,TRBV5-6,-,CASSIPGQGNTEAFF,TGTGCCAGCAGCATACCGGGACAGGGGAACACTGAAGCTTTCTTT
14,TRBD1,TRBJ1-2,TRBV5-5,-,CASSWDRINYGYTF,TGTGCCAGCAGTTGGGACAGAATTAACTATGGCTACACCTTC
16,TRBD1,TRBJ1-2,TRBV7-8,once,CASSLAGGQGHYGYTF,TGTGCCAGCAGCTTAGCGGGGGGACAGGGGCACTATGGCTACACCTTC
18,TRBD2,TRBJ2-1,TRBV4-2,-,CASSQDQTSGGYYNEQFF,TGTGCCAGCAGCCAAGATCAGACTAGCGGGGGGTACTACAATGAGCAGTTCTTC
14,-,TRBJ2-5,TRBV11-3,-,CASSWWENQETQYF,TGTGCCAGCTCATGGTGGGAGAACCAAGAGACCCAGTACTTC
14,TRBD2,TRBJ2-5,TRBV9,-,CASSARGGPETQYF,TGTGCCAGCAGCGCGCGGGGGGGCCCAGAGACCCAGTACTTC
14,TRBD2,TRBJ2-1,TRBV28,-,CASSIRGGRIEQFF,TGTGCCAGCAGTATCCGGGGGGGCCGTATTGAGCAGTTCTTC
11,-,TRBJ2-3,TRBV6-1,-,CASRSADTQYF,TGTGCCAGCAGGAGCGCAGATACGCAGTATTTT
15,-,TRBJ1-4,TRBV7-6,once,CASSATGTEGEELFF,TGTGCCAGCAGCGCTACCGGGACGGAGGGCGAAGAACTGTTTTTT
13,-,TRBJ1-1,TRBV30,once,CAWKTGQNTEAFF,TGTGCCTGGAAGACGGGACAGAACACTGAAGCTTTCTTT
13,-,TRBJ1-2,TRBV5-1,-,CASSLDYNYGYTF,TGCGCCAGCAGCTTGGACTATAACTATGGCTACACCTTC
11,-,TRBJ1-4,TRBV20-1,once,CSVLANEKLFF,TGCAGTGTGTTGGCTAATGAAAAACTGTTTTTT